The entry below gives a single TCR beta chain sequence along with its context. This clone was detected only a few times. The target of this receptor is not known. Nothing much larger sits one base from this clone, and base qualities are not available. This entry is derived from a study of T cell changes during pregnancy in multiple sclerosis (dated by TCRdb to the late 2010s). In terms of the full investigation: In women with multiple sclerosis, the researchers looked at how the T cell repertoire shifted as pregnancy progressed.

Libraries came from the immunoSEQ multiplex PCR assay. As stored in TCRdb, this immuneACCESS dataset retains in-frame rearrangements with V and J assigned. A fraction of the clones does not appear; measured against another copy, unresolved V genes explain less than half of the discrepancy, and the remainder lacks a known reason. The sample table holds 25,000 to 30,000 clones, of which approximately 81% were seen once. The ten most abundant clones make up around 7.9% of the sample. Per the germline V gene (reference sequence), GTSNPN is the CDR1 and SVGIG is the CDR2. The CDR3 spans 15 residues, from the cysteine through the phenylalanine. Kept here is only the CDR3 DNA, which spans 45 bases and is read in frame from base 1. V has 0 bases trimmed and J has 7 bases trimmed; junction bases matching no gene number 8.

The starting material was CD8+ T cells from peripheral blood mononuclear cells, obtained after pregnancy. This clonotype was obtained from a female donor with multiple sclerosis, enrolled in a pregnancy study. Here the chain combines TRBV30 and TRBJ1-4, with 7 bases in between that match TRBD1. The DNA is TGTGCCTGGAGTGTCGGCGCAGGGGGATTTGAAAAACTGTTTTTT. It translates to CAWSVGAGGFEKLFF.